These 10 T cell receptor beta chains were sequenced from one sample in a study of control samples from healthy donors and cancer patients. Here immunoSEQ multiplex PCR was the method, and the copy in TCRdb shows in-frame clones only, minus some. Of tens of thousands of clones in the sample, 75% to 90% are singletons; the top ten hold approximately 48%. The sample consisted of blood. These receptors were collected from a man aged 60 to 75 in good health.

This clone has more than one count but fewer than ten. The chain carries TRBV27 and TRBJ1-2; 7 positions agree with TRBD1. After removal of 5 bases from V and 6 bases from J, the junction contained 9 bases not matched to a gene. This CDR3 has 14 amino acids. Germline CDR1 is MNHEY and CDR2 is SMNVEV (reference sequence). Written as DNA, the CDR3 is TGTGCCAGCAGTCCGCTAACCACAGGGGATGGCTACACCTTC. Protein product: CASSPLTTGDGYTF.

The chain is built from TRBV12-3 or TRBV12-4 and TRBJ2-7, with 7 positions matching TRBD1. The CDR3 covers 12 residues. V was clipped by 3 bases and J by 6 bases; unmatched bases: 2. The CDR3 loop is CASSFSGGEQYF. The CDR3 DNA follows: TGTGCCAGCAGTTTCTCAGGGGGCGAGCAGTACTTC.

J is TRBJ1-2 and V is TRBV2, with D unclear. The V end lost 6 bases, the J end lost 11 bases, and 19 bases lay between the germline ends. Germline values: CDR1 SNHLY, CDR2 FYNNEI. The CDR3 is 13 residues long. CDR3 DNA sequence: TGTGCCAGCAGCCCCCTGGGGTTTATTGGTTACACCTTC. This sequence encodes CASSPLGFIGYTF.

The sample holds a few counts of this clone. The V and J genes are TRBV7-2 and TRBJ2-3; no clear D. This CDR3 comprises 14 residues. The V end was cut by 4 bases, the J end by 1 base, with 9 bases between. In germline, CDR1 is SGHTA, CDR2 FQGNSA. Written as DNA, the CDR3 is TGTGCCAGCAGCTCAGTAGGAGGCACAGATACGCAGTATTTT. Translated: CASSSVGGTDTQYF.

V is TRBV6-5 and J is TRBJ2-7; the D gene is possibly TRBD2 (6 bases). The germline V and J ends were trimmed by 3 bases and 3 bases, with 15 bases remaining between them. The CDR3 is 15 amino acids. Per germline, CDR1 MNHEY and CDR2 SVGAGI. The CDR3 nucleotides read TGTGCCAGCAGTTATTCCGGGACTGAAGACTACGAGCAGTACTTC. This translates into CASSYSGTEDYEQYF.

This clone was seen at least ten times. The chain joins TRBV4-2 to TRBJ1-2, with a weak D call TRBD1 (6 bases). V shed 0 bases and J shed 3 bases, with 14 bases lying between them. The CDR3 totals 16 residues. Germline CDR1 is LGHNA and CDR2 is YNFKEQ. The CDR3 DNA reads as TGTGCCAGCAGCCAAGATTTATGGGCAGGGGACTATGGCTACACCTTC. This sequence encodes CASSQDLWAGDYGYTF.

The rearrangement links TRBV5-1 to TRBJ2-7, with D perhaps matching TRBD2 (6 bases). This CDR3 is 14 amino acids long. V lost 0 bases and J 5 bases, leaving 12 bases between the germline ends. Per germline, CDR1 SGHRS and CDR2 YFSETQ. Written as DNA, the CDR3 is TGCGCCAGCAGCTTGGTGGGGGGAGGTAACGAGCAGTACTTC. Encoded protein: CASSLVGGGNEQYF.

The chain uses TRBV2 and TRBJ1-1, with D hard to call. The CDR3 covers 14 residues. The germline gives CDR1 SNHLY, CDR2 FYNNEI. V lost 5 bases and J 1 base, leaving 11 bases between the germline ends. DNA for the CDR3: TGTGCCAGCAGTTCGGTAATCCAGAACACTGAAGCTTTCTTT. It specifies CASSSVIQNTEAFF. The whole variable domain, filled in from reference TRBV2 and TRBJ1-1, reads EPEVTQTPSHQVTQMGQEVILRCVPISNHLYFYWYRQILGQKVEFLVSFYNNEISEKSEIFDDQFSVERPDGSNFTLKIRSTKLEDSAMYFCASSSVIQNTEAFFGQGTRLTVV.

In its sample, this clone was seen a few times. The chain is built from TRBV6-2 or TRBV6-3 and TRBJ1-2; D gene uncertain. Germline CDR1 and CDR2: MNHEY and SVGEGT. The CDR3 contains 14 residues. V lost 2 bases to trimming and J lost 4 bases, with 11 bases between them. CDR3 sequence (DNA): TGTGCCAGCAGTTACAACCCCACGGGCTATGGCTACACCTTC. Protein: CASSYNPTGYGYTF.

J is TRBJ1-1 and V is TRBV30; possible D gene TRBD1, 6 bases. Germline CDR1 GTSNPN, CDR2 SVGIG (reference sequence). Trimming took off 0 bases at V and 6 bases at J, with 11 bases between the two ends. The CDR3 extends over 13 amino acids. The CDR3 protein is CAWSVRRGAEAFF. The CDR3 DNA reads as TGTGCCTGGAGTGTACGTAGGGGGGCTGAAGCTTTCTTT. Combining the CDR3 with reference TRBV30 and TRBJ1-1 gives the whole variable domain SQTIHQWPATLVQPVGSPLSLECTVEGTSNPNLYWYRQAAGRGLQLLFYSVGIGQISSEVPQNLSASRPQDRQFILSSKKLLLSDSGFYLCAWSVRRGAEAFFGQGTRLTVV.